This TCR beta chain was recovered during a study of early T cells in non-severe SARS-CoV-2 infection. In the study overall: The input, bulk RNA from unsorted whole blood, was sequenced, and chains were unpaired. Study-wide results and caveats: Anti-spike CD8 responses were favored by VDJdb matching, which missed private and CD4 specificities.

As regards this clonotype: As yet, its antigen is unknown.

Germline CDR1 SGHNT, CDR2 YYREEE (reference sequence). V shed 2 bases and J 2 bases; nucleotides not matched to a gene: 7. The CDR3 is made up of 16 amino acids. The library protocol tagged individual cDNA molecules with unique molecular identifiers. TCRdb processed the 5' RACE reads anew with MiXCR; each CDR3 protein has one entry. The sample holds roughly 40,000 distinct CDR3 sequences, 3% to 4% seen once. The rearrangement joins TRBV5-4 to TRBJ2-3; 8 nucleotides agree with TRBD1. This TCR derives from an adult who was a healthcare worker with PCR-confirmed SARS-CoV-2 infection or an uninfected control (not recorded which). The specimen sequenced was whole blood. CDR3 bases: TGTGCCAGCAGCTTAAAACCGGGACAGGCCACAGATACGCAGTATTTT. Its translation is CASSLKPGQATDTQYF. The full variable domain, with the rest looked up from reference TRBV5-4 and TRBJ2-3, is ETGVTQSPTHLIKTRGQQVTLRCSSQSGHNTVSWYQQALGQGPQFIFQYYREEENGRGNFPPRFSGLQFPNYSSELNVNALELDDSALYLCASSLKPGQATDTQYFGPGTRLTVL.